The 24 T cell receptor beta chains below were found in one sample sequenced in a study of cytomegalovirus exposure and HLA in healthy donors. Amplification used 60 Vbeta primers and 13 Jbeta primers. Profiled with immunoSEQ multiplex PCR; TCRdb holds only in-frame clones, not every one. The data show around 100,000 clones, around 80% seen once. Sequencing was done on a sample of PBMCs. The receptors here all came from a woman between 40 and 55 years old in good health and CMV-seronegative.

CDR3 residues: CASRVAGASYEQYF. The DNA for the CDR3 is TGTGCCAGCCGAGTAGCGGGAGCCTCCTACGAGCAGTACTTC. The rearrangement uses TRBV27 and TRBJ2-7; 9 bases match TRBD2. The CDR3 covers 14 residues. V trimming: 8 bases; J trimming: 0 bases; junction bases outside the gene matches: 5. CDR1 is MNHEY and CDR2 is SMNVEV in the germline V gene (reference sequence).

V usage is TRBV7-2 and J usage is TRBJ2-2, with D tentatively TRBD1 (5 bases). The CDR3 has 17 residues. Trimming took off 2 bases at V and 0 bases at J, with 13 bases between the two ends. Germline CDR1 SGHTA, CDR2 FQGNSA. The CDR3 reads CASSLRRQSSNTGELFF. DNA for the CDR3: TGTGCCAGCAGCTTACGCCGACAGTCATCGAACACCGGGGAGCTGTTTTTT.

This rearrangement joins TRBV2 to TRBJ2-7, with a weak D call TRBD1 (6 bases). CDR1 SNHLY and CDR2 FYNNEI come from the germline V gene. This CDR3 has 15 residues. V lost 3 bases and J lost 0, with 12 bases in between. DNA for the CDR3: TGTGCCAGCAGTGACAGGACAGAAAGCTCCTACGAGCAGTACTTC. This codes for CASSDRTESSYEQYF.

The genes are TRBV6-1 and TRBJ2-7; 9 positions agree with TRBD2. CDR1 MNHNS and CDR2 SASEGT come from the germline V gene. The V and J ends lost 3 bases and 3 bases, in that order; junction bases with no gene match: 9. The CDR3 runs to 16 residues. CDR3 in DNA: TGTGCCAGCAGTGAGGCGGGGGGGACAGAATTCTACGAGCAGTACTTC. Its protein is CASSEAGGTEFYEQYF.

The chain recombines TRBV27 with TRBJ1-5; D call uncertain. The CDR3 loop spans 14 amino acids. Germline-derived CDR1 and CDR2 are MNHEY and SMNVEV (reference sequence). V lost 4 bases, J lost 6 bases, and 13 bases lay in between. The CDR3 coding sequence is TGTGCCAGCAGTTCACATCTCGAGGGTCAGCCCCAGCATTTT. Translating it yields CASSSHLEGQPQHF.

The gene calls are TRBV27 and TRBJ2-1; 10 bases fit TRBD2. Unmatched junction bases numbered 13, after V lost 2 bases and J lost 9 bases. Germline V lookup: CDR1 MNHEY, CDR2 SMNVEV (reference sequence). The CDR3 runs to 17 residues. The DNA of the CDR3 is TGTGCCAGCAGTTTAATTGCAGCGGGAGGGATTACAAGTGAGCAGTTCTTC. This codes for CASSLIAAGGITSEQFF.

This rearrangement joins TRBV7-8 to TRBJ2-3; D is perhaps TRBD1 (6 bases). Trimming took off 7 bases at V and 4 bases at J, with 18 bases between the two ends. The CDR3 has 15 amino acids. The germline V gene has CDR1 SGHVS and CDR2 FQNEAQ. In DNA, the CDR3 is TGTGCCAGCACCAAAGTCGGGACACGGGCAGATACGCAGTATTTT. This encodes CASTKVGTRADTQYF.

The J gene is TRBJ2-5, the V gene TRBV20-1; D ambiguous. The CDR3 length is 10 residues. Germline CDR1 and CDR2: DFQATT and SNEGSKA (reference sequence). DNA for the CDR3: TGCAGCGCGGCCGGGGAGACCCAGTACTTC. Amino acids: CSAAGETQYF.

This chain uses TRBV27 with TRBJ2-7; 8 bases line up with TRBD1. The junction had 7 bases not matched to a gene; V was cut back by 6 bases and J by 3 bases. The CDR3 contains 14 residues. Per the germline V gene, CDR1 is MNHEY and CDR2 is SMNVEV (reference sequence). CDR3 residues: CASSSGTGLYEQYF. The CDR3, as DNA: TGTGCCAGCAGCTCCGGGACAGGCCTCTACGAGCAGTACTTC.

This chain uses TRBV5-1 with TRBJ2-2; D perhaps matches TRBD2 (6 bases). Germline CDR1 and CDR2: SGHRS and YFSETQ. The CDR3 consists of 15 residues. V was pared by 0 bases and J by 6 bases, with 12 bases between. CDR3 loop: CASSLEEGQAGELFF. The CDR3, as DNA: TGCGCCAGCAGCTTGGAGGAGGGCCAGGCCGGGGAGCTGTTTTTT.

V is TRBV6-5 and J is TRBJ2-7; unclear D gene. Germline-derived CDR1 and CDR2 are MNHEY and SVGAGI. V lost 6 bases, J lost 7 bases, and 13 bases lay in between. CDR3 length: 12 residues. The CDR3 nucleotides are TGTGCCAGCAGACAGAGTACTCTAGAGCAGTACTTC. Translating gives CASRQSTLEQYF.

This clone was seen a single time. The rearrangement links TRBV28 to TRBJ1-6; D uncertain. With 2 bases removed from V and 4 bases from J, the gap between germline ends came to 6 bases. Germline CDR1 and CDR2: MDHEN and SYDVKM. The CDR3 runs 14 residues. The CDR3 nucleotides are TGTGCCAGCAGTTTACCGGGGTATAATTCACCCCTCCACTTT. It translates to CASSLPGYNSPLHF.

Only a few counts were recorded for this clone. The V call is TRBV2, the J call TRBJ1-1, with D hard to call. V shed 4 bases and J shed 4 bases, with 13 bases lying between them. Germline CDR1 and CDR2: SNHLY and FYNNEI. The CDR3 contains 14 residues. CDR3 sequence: CASSVQEVGTEAFF. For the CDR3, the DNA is TGTGCCAGCAGTGTTCAGGAAGTTGGCACTGAAGCTTTCTTT.

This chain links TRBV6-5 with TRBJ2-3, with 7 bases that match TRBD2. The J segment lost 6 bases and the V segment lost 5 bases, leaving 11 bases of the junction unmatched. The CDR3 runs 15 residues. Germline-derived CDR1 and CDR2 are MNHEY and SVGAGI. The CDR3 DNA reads TGTGCCAGCAGTCCCGTGGCGGGAGCGGTGGATACGCAGTATTTT. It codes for CASSPVAGAVDTQYF.

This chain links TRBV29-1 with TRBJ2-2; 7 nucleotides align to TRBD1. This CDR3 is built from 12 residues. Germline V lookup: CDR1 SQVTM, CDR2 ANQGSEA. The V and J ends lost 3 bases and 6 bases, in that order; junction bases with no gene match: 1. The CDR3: CSVEGQSGELFF. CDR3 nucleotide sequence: TGCAGCGTTGAGGGACAGTCCGGGGAGCTGTTTTTT.

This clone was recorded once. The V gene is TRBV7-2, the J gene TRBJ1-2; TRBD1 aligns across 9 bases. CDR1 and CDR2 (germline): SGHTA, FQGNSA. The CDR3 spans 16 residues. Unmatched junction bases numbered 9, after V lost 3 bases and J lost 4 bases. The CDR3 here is CASSFRNRGQGYGYTF. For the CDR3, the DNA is TGTGCCAGCAGCTTCCGGAACAGGGGGCAGGGCTATGGCTACACCTTC.

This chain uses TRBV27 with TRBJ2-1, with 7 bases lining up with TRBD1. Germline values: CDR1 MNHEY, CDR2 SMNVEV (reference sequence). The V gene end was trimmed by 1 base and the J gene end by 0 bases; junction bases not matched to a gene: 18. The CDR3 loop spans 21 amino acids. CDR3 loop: CASSLLASGQLGPSSYNEQFF. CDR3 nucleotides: TGTGCCAGCAGTTTATTGGCCTCGGGACAGTTGGGACCAAGCTCCTACAATGAGCAGTTCTTC.

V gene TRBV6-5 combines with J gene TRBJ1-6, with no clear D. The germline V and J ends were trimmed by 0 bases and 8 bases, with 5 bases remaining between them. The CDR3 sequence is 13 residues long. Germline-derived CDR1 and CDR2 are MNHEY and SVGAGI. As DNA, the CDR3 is TGTGCCAGCAGTTACTCAAGAGATTCACCCCTCCACTTT. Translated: CASSYSRDSPLHF.

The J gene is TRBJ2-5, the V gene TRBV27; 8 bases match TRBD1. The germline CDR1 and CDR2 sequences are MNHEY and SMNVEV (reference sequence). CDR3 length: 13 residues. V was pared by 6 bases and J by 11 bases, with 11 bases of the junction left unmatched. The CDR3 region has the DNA TGTGCCAGCAGCCCAAGACAGGGGAACCAGCAGTACTTC. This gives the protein CASSPRQGNQQYF.

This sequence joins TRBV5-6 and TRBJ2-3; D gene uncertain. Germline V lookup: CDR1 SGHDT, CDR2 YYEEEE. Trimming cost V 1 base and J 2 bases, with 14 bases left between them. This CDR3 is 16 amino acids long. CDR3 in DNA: TGTGCCAGCAGCTTGATATCCTCCTATTACACAGATACGCAGTATTTT. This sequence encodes CASSLISSYYTDTQYF.

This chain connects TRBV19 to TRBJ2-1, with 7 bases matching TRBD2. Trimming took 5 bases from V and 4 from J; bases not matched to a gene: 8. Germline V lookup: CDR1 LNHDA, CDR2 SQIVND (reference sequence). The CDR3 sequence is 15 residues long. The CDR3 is CASSDFGGSYNEQFF. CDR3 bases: TGTGCCAGTAGTGACTTCGGGGGGTCGTACAATGAGCAGTTCTTC.

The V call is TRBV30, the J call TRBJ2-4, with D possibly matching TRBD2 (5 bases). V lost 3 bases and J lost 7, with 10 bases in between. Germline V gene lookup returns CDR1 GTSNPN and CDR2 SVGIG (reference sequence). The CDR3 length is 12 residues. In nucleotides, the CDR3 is TGTGCCTGGAGCCCAACGGGGAACATTCAGTACTTC. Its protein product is CAWSPTGNIQYF.

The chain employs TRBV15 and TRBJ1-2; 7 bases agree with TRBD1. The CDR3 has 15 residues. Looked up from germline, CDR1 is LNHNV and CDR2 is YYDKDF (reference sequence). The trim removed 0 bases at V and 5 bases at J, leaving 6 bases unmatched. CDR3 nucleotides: TGTGCCACCAGCAGAGATACAGGGGCGGGATATGGCTACACCTTC. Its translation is CATSRDTGAGYGYTF.

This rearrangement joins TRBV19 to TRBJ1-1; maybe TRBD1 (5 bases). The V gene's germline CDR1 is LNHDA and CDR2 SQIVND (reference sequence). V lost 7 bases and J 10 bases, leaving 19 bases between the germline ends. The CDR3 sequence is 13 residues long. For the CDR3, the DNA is TGTGCCAGTACCCTGGGGGGGATTGATAGAGCTTTCTTT. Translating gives CASTLGGIDRAFF. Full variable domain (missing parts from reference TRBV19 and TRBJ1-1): DGGITQSPKYLFRKEGQNVTLSCEQNLNHDAMYWYRQDPGQGLRLIYYSQIVNDFQKGDIAEGYSVSREKKESFPLTVTSAQKNPTAFYLCASTLGGIDRAFFGQGTRLTVV.